The clone carrying this T cell receptor beta chain has just a few counts. These data belong to a study of neurological immune-mediated disorders. The time point is: longitudinal time-point 3. Per germline, CDR1 MNHNS and CDR2 SASEGT. This CDR3 has 14 residues. The V end was cut by 0 bases, the J end by 3 bases, with 9 bases between. A single record per CDR3 protein comes from TCRdb applying MiXCR to the 5' RACE reads. The data contain under 130,000 distinct CDR3 sequences, approximately 10% of them singletons. V is TRBV6-1 and J is TRBJ2-7; a weak D match, TRBD2 (6 bases). The sample was PBMCs. The source of this sequence is a female donor with HTLV-1-associated myelopathy (HAM/TSP). The CDR3 region is CASSEAGGDYEQYF. As DNA, the CDR3 is TGTGCCAGCAGTGAAGCAGGAGGGGACTACGAGCAGTACTTC.